This T cell receptor (beta chain) was observed in a study of blood T cells in healthy people across ages (dated by TCRdb to the mid-2010s). Some background on the complete study: In model experiments, template switching captured about one uniquely barcoded TCR beta cDNA molecule for every two T cells. Age-related changes in TCR beta repertoire diversity were measured in the study by deep sequencing normalized with unique cDNA molecular identifiers. The donors were divided into four age groups: young (average around 17 years), middle-aged (approximately 41), aged (about 61) and long-lived (roughly 82). Donors of different ages were randomly distributed across sequencing lanes to avoid experimental bias. For two donors (one aged 18 to 30 and one aged 80 or older), the study analyzed two additional independent replicas of 1 million unique cDNA reads from the same blood draw.

CDR1 and CDR2, looked up from the germline V gene, are KGHDR and SFDVKD. The CDR3 goes from the cysteine to the phenylalanine over 15 residues. CDR3 DNA only is kept here, 45 bases in frame from base 1. The junction shows trimming of 2 bases on V and 2 bases on J, plus 9 bases between the germline ends. General findings and caveats noted by the study authors: The long-lived group showed more naive CD4+ T cells, fewer expanded clones and increased TCR diversity than the aged group, suggesting age selection. Donor CMV infection status was unknown, potentially confounding age-related changes in expanded clonotypes. Conclusive comparison of naive and antigen-experienced compartments was prevented by the profiling of bulk unsorted PBMCs. Estimates of total diversity from one million sequenced T cells were regarded as lower bounds and underestimates. A strong correlation was found between observed TCR beta diversity and the percentage of naive T cells measured by flow cytometry. As age increased, observed TCR beta diversity per million T cells dropped in a roughly linear way, and a significant reduction was already evident by age 40.

Receptors were amplified or captured by 5' RACE. The run used an Illumina HiSeq 2500. A second roughly 6 to 12 cycle PCR used a sample-barcoded 5' primer and a J-beta primer mix. A template-switch 5' adaptor carrying 12 random nucleotides introduced a unique molecular identifier onto each TCR beta cDNA molecule. Each sample yielded at least 3 million CDR3-containing paired-end reads. All of the RNA was converted into first-strand cDNA using the Mint cDNA synthesis kit, with a TRBC-specific oligonucleotide serving as the primer. Following uracil-DNA glycosylase treatment, all cDNA underwent a first 18-cycle PCR with the universal primers M1SS and BC2_uni_R. The original methods were these. For normalization, 1 million high-quality reads were randomly selected from each sample, with every read carrying a distinct molecular identifier. Reads sharing molecular identifiers were discarded rather than binned into consensus sequences. MiTCR, run with a Q25 quality threshold and the strictest error-elimination algorithm, handled CDR3 identification, clonotype clustering and error correction. A nonparametric unseen species model using Euler transformation provided a lower-bound estimate of total TCR beta diversity. TCRdb reran the public reads through fastp at Q25 and MiXCR, keeping productive beta chains. Under each unique CDR3 protein, matching rows form one entry showing the most common genes and DNA. In this record, the V and J calls reflect TCRdb's handling and not the investigators' own analysis. Here the sample has more than 550,000 distinct CDR3 sequences; 20% to 25% occur a single time. Roughly 22% of the sample rests with the top ten.

The 40 or so donors, aged roughly 6 to 95 years, were systemically healthy Caucasian individuals from Russia. Each donor gave ten milliliters of peripheral blood, drawn into EDTA-treated Vacutainer tubes. PBMCs were isolated by Ficoll-Paque density-gradient centrifugation, with at least 6 million obtained per sample. Total RNA was extracted from PBMCs with Trizol reagent, with at least 6 micrograms obtained per sample. Naive CD45RAhigh/CD27high T cell percentages were measured by flow cytometry on a PBMC aliquot from every donor. A note on this clonotype: This clone's antigen is unknown. Base-call qualities are not available, and no considerably larger clone is one nucleotide away.

Recombination linked TRBV24-1 to TRBJ2-1, with the D gene tentatively TRBD1 or TRBD2, based on 5 matching bases in each. Source material: blood. This sequence originates from a man between 65 and 80 years old in good health. This receptor has the CDR3 CATSDYRDAYNEQFF. The base sequence is TGTGCCACCAGTGATTACCGGGACGCCTACAATGAGCAGTTCTTC.